The rows below give T cell receptor beta chains drawn from one sample of a study of blood T cell repertoires in COVID-19. The repertoire was sequenced with immunoSEQ multiplex PCR; TCRdb's copy has only in-frame clones and lacks some. The sample yields about 160,000 clones, approximately 73% seen once. The sequenced sample consisted of peripheral blood. The origin of the receptors is a woman of 80 years or more with acute or convalescent COVID-19. The CDR3 runs from the conserved cysteine through the conserved F or W. D genes are given only for firm matches. Not every row has a clone size; where given, it reads once, few, many or a size class.

D gene: .
V gene: TRBV5-5
J gene: TRBJ1-6
clone size: .
CDR3 protein: CASSFMPESPLHF
CDR3 DNA: TGTGCCAGCAGCTTCATGCCCGAGTCACCCCTCCACTTT

D gene: .
V gene: TRBV5-1
J gene: TRBJ1-1
clone size: .
CDR3 protein: CASSSQGFPPPHPWNTEAFF
CDR3 DNA: TGCGCCAGCAGCTCGCAGGGTTTCCCTCCGCCCCACCCGTGGAACACTGAAGCTTTCTTT

D gene: TRBD1
V gene: TRBV6-2/TRBV6-3
J gene: TRBJ1-5
clone size: .
CDR3 protein: CASSPPDRGNQPQHF
CDR3 DNA: TGTGCCAGCAGCCCCCCGGACAGGGGCAATCAGCCCCAGCATTTT

D gene: .
V gene: TRBV30
J gene: TRBJ1-3
clone size: .
CDR3 protein: CALGAGMSNTIYF
CDR3 DNA: TGTGCCTTGGGGGCAGGGATGAGTAACACCATATATTTT

D gene: TRBD1
V gene: TRBV6-5
J gene: TRBJ1-5
clone size: many
CDR3 protein: CASSLQGYGQPQHF
CDR3 DNA: TGTGCCAGCAGCCTACAGGGGTACGGTCAGCCCCAGCATTTT

D gene: TRBD1
V gene: TRBV7-9
J gene: TRBJ1-1
clone size: .
CDR3 protein: CASSWTGRNTEAFF
CDR3 DNA: TGTGCCAGCAGCTGGACAGGTCGAAACACTGAAGCTTTCTTT

D gene: .
V gene: TRBV12-5
J gene: TRBJ1-6
clone size: .
CDR3 protein: CASGRTDFNSPLHF
CDR3 DNA: TGTGCTAGTGGTCGGACAGACTTTAATTCACCCCTCCACTTT

D gene: .
V gene: TRBV20-1
J gene: TRBJ2-1
clone size: .
CDR3 protein: CSASEGGTEQFF
CDR3 DNA: TGCAGTGCAAGTGAGGGGGGAACTGAGCAGTTCTTC

D gene: .
V gene: TRBV21-1
J gene: TRBJ2-4
clone size: .
CDR3 protein: CASSKTPDSQLAKNIQYF
CDR3 DNA: TGTGCCAGCAGCAAAACCCCAGACAGTCAACTAGCCAAAAACATTCAGTACTTC

D gene: .
V gene: TRBV6-6
J gene: TRBJ1-1
clone size: .
CDR3 protein: CASSYGEGGTEAFF
CDR3 DNA: TGTGCCAGCAGTTACGGGGAGGGGGGCACTGAAGCTTTCTTT

D gene: TRBD2
V gene: TRBV3-1/TRBV3-2
J gene: TRBJ2-5
clone size: .
CDR3 protein: CASSPSGQETQYF
CDR3 DNA: TGTGCCAGCAGCCCTAGCGGGCAAGAGACCCAGTACTTC

D gene: .
V gene: TRBV6-1
J gene: TRBJ1-4
clone size: .
CDR3 protein: CASGEGGRGTEKLFF
CDR3 DNA: TGTGCCAGCGGTGAAGGAGGACGGGGGACGGAAAAACTGTTTTTT

D gene: TRBD2
V gene: TRBV5-1
J gene: TRBJ2-3
clone size: .
CDR3 protein: CASSTGGAEDTQYF
CDR3 DNA: TGCGCCAGCAGCACCGGGGGGGCCGAGGATACGCAGTATTTT

D gene: TRBD1
V gene: TRBV6-5
J gene: TRBJ2-7
clone size: .
CDR3 protein: CATRDRDPYEQYF
CDR3 DNA: TGTGCCACCAGAGACAGGGACCCCTACGAGCAGTACTTC

D gene: TRBD2
V gene: TRBV6-1
J gene: TRBJ2-2
clone size: .
CDR3 protein: CASSERKAGEGAGELFF
CDR3 DNA: TGTGCCAGCAGTGAACGGAAAGCGGGAGAAGGCGCCGGGGAGCTGTTTTTT

D gene: .
V gene: TRBV6-5
J gene: TRBJ1-5
clone size: few
CDR3 protein: CASRPTNREDQPQHF
CDR3 DNA: TGTGCCAGCAGGCCTACGAACAGGGAAGATCAGCCCCAGCATTTT

D gene: .
V gene: TRBV9
J gene: TRBJ2-1
clone size: .
CDR3 protein: CASSPNYNEQFF
CDR3 DNA: TGTGCCAGCAGCCCTAATTACAATGAGCAGTTCTTC

D gene: .
V gene: TRBV28
J gene: TRBJ1-1
clone size: .
CDR3 protein: CASSTGLDTEAFF
CDR3 DNA: TGTGCCAGCAGTACAGGGTTGGACACTGAAGCTTTCTTT

D gene: TRBD1
V gene: TRBV27
J gene: TRBJ2-7
clone size: few
CDR3 protein: CASRRTGSGYEQYF
CDR3 DNA: TGTGCCAGCAGAAGGACAGGGTCAGGCTACGAGCAGTACTTC

D gene: TRBD1
V gene: TRBV15
J gene: TRBJ2-7
clone size: .
CDR3 protein: CATSRDPSTGTGAYEQYF
CDR3 DNA: TGTGCCACCAGCAGAGATCCCTCCACCGGGACAGGGGCGTACGAGCAGTACTTC

D gene: .
V gene: TRBV18
J gene: TRBJ1-6
clone size: .
CDR3 protein: CASSPPSQATNSPLHF
CDR3 DNA: TGTGCCAGCTCACCACCGTCGCAGGCTACTAATTCACCCCTCCACTTT

D gene: TRBD1
V gene: TRBV7-3
J gene: TRBJ1-1
clone size: .
CDR3 protein: CASSFTGDTEAFF
CDR3 DNA: TGTGCCAGCAGCTTCACAGGGGACACTGAAGCTTTCTTT

D gene: .
V gene: TRBV16
J gene: TRBJ1-2
clone size: few
CDR3 protein: CASSQSFAGRSVNYGYTF
CDR3 DNA: TGTGCCAGCAGCCAATCATTTGCGGGGAGAAGCGTTAACTATGGCTACACCTTC

D gene: .
V gene: TRBV20-1
J gene: TRBJ2-5
clone size: .
CDR3 protein: CSALYQETQYF
CDR3 DNA: TGCAGTGCCTTGTACCAAGAGACCCAGTACTTC